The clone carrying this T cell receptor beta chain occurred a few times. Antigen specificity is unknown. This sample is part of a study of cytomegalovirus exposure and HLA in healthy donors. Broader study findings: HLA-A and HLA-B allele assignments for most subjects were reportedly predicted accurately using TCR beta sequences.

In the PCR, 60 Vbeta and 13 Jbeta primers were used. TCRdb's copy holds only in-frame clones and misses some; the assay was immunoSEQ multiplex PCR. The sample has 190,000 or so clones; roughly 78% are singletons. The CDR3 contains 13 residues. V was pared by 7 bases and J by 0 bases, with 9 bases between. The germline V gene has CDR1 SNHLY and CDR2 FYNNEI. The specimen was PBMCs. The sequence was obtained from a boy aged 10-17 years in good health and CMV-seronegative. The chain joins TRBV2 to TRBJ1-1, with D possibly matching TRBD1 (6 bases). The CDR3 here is CASKGHLNTEAFF. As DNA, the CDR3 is TGTGCCAGCAAGGGACATTTGAACACTGAAGCTTTCTTT.